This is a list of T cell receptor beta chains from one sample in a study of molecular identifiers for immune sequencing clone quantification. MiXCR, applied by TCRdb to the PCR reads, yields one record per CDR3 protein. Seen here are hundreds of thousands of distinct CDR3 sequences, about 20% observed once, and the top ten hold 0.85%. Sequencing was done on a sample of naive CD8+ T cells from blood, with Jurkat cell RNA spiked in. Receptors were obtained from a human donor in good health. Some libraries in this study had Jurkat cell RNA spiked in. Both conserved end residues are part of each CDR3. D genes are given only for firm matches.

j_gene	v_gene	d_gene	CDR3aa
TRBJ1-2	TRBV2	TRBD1	CATADRDRDDYGYTF
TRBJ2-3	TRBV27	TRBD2	CASGLILAGGIDTQYF
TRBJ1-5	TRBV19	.	CASRPTGEGNQPQHF
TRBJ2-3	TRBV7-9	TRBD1	CASTDRTGGTDTQYF
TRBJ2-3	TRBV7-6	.	CASSPLSIGTDTQYF
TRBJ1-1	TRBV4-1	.	CASSQGATTEAFF
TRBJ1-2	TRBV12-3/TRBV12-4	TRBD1	CASSPTGVNNYGYTF
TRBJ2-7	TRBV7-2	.	CASSPWSLQGYEQYF
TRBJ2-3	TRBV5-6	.	CASSSANTDTQYF
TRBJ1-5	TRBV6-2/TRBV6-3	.	CASSSDVSNQPQHF
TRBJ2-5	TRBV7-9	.	CASSPRSREVWVQETQYF
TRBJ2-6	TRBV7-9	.	CASGLFPLAANSGANVLTF
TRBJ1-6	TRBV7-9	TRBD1	CASSSGTGPGPLHF
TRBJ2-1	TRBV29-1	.	CSVAAPRMGYEQFF
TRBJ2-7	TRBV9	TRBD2	CASSTAGASYEQYF
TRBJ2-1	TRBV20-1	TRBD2	CSARDRTSGIREQFF
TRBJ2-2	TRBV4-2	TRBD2	CASSEGLADNTGELFF
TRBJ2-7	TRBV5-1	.	CASRYRDEQYF
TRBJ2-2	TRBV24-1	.	CATSDYRVSTGELFF
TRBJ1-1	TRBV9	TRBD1	CASSTGGSDTEAFF
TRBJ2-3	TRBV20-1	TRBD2	CSARDRLAANTDTQYF
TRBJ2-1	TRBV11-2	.	CASSSNLLDEQFF
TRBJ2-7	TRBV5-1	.	CASSFRQRTYEQYF
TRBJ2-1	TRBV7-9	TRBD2	CASSLAPYPRDYFTSSYNEQFF
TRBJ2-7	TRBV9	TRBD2	CASSVGSSGRYEQYF
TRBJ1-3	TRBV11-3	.	CASSLVPGAGNTIYF
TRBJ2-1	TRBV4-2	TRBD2	CASSQDLPSGRYNEQFF
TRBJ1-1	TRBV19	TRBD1	CASGQGNAEAFF
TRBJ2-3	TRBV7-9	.	CASRPAQVDTQYF
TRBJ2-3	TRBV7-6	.	CASSLATERTDTQYF
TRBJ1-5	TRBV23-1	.	CASSQSATPVSNQPQHF
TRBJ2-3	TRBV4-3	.	CASSSTGHSADTQYF
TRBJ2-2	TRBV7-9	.	CASSFVDNTGELFF
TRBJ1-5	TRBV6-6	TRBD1	CASSFGQGASQPQHF
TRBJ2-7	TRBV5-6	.	CASSLGRGSYEQYF
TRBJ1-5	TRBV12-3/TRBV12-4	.	CASNFSGNQPQHF
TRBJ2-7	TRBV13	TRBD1	CASSADRQTTYEQYF
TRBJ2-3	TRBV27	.	CASSLSAGLADTQYF
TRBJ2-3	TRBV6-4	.	CASSDATDTQYF
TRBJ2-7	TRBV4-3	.	CASSQLDSSYEQYF
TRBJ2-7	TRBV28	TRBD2	CASSDVTSGTRF
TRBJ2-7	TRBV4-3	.	CASSRGMRNYEQYF
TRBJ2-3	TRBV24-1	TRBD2	CATQAGLLTDTQYF
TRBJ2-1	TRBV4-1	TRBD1	CASSQGPGTGLYNEQFF
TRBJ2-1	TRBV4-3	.	CASSQTTSRSYNEQFF
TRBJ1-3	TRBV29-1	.	CSVVQSGNTIYF
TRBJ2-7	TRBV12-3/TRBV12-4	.	CASSFARSPNEQYF
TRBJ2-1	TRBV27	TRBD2	CASSSAGEGGNEQFF
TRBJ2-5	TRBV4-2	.	CASSLMGVQETQYF
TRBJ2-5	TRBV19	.	CASVPRRGEETQYF
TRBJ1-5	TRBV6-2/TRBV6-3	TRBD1	CASRDTGVQPQHF
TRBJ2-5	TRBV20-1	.	CRAGTGGLETQYF
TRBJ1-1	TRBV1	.	CTSRHGTVAPGGDTEAFF
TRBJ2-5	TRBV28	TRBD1	CASRVPYRGLETQYF
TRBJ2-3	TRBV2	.	CASSDGNTDTQYF